This T cell receptor beta chain was captured by sequencing in a study of T cell clusters in autoimmune cytopenias. One tube held mixed TRB-A and TRB-B primer pools for touch-down PCR. TCRdb reanalyzed the multiplex PCR reads, giving one entry per CDR3 protein sequence and no DNA. The clone table shows roughly 600 distinct CDR3 sequences, with the ten largest holding approximately 37%. This clonotype is classed as medium-sized (0.01 to 0.1%) by frequency. TRB amplification used approximately 250 ng of peripheral blood genomic DNA. The germline V gene has CDR1 SEHNR and CDR2 FQNEAQ (reference sequence). This CDR3 is 14 amino acids long. These same data were also listed under a study on T cell repertoires in aging, cancer and after chemotherapy. That source notes: Paired samples before and after chemotherapy came from chronic lymphocytic leukemia patients on fludarabine- or bendamustine-based regimens.

The chain carries TRBV7-9 and TRBJ1-2. Sequences were obtained from peripheral blood. The TCR originated in a human donor with chronic lymphocytic leukemia. The CDR3 loop reads CASSLAVRQNGYTF. Filled out from reference TRBV7-9 and TRBJ1-2, the complete variable domain reads DTGVSQNPRHKITKRGQNVTFRCDPISEHNRLYWYRQTLGQGPEFLTYFQNEAQLEKSRLLSDRFSAERPKGSFSTLEIQRTEQGDSAMYLCASSLAVRQNGYTFGSGTRLTVV.